This TCR beta chain emerged from a study of HIV-infected patients and healthy controls. About 550 ng RNA was reverse transcribed with alpha and beta constant-region primers. Separate chain-specific third strand synthesis with multiplexing indices produced the alpha and beta libraries. TCRdb reprocessed the 5' RACE reads via MiXCR and lists one record per CDR3 protein. The profile shows 15,000 to 20,000 distinct CDR3 sequences, approximately 9.6% of them singletons. All unsorted peripheral T cells were captured because whole blood was used without fractionation. The CDR3 totals 13 residues. Trimming removed 1 base at V and 4 bases at J, with 7 bases between.

This chain joins TRBV12-3 or TRBV12-4 and TRBJ1-1; no firm D call. The source of this sequence is an adult in good health. Material for sequencing was blood. The CDR3 bases are TGTGCCAGCAGTTTAGGGTGGGGCACTGAAGCTTTCTTT. It is translated as CASSLGWGTEAFF.